The source of this TCR beta chain is a study of T cell repertoires in cytomegalovirus infection. Study-wide results and limits: Within the response measured ex vivo, HLA-C-restricted CMV-specific TCR beta clonotypes were dominant.

TCRdb independently ran MiXCR on the reads; one entry per CDR3 protein. This sample has hundreds of thousands of distinct CDR3 sequences, with 25% to 35% found just once. Trimming shortened V by 6 bases and J by 9 bases, and 18 bases separated the two germline ends. Germline values: CDR1 MNHNY, CDR2 SVGAGI (reference sequence). The CDR3 is 14 residues long. With regard to this clonotype: Antigen: not known.

The receptor was derived from a human donor in good health (CMV status not recorded). Some clones in this sample may be carry-over from other donors' samples. V and J are TRBV6-6 and TRBJ1-5; D perhaps matches TRBD1 (6 bases). Sample: cultured PBMCs, taken from culture after CMV antigen stimulation. The CDR3 sequence: CASSAGQPAGPQHF. CDR3 DNA: TGTGCCAGCAGCGCCGGACAGCCGGCGGGGCCCCAGCATTTT.